These 11 T cell receptor beta chains were sequenced from one sample in a study of cytomegalovirus exposure and HLA in healthy donors. Primers included in the PCR were 60 Vbeta and 13 Jbeta primers. TCRdb's table, derived via immunoSEQ multiplex PCR, lists solely in-frame clones and lacks some. Of 95,000 to 100,000 clones in the sample, approximately 79% were seen once. Sequenced material: PBMCs. These receptors were obtained from a male donor in good health and CMV-seronegative.

The V call is TRBV7-8, the J call TRBJ1-3; no firm D call. V was shortened by 1 base and J by 4 bases, with 14 bases between the two germline ends. CDR1 and CDR2 from the germline V gene are SGHVS and FQNEAQ. The CDR3 spans 16 residues. CDR3 protein: CASSLGGLLSGNTIYF. The CDR3 DNA reads TGTGCCAGCAGCTTAGGTGGCCTCCTTTCCGGAAACACCATATATTTT.

J is TRBJ2-7 and V is TRBV6-5; 9 positions match TRBD1. Trimming cost V 3 bases and J 6 bases; bases outside gene matches: 9. The CDR3 has 15 residues. Germline lookup yields CDR1 MNHEY and CDR2 SVGAGI. The CDR3 loop reads CASSYGGQGRSEQYF. CDR3 bases: TGTGCCAGCAGTTATGGGGGACAGGGTCGGTCCGAGCAGTACTTC.

The V and J genes are TRBV7-2 and TRBJ2-3; 7 bases fit TRBD2. The CDR3 runs to 16 residues. Germline V gene data show CDR1 as SGHTA and CDR2 as FQGNSA. After removal of 3 bases from V and 3 bases from J, the junction contained 9 bases not matched to a gene. Written as DNA, the CDR3 is TGTGCCAGCAGCTTCTCTTGGGGCGGGGGTACAGATACGCAGTATTTT. It codes for CASSFSWGGGTDTQYF.

This rearrangement joins TRBV6-5 to TRBJ2-5, with 9 bases that match TRBD1. The DNA matches TRBJ2-7 better at its end, which makes the J call doubtful. CDR3 length equals 12 residues. Germline CDR1 and CDR2: MNHEY and SVGAGI. The CDR3 bases are TGTGCCAGCGGGACAGGGTCCTACGAGCAGTACTTC. This gives the protein CASGTGSYEQYF.

The genes are TRBV9 and TRBJ2-1; 9 bases line up with TRBD2. Germline lookup yields CDR1 SGDLS and CDR2 YYNGEE. J was trimmed by 2 bases and V by 6 bases; bases with no gene match: 12. The CDR3 runs to 17 residues. In DNA, the CDR3 is TGTGCCAGCACCCCTCCAGTGGCGGGAGGGCCCTACAATGAGCAGTTCTTC. Translated, it gives CASTPPVAGGPYNEQFF.

The V call is TRBV7-6, the J call TRBJ2-7, with D perhaps TRBD2 (5 bases). This CDR3 contains 14 residues. The germline CDR1 and CDR2 sequences are SGHVS and FNYEAQ. Trimming stripped 6 bases from V and 1 base from J, with 13 bases between. The CDR3 loop is CASSGNRGSYEQYF. CDR3 DNA sequence: TGTGCCAGCAGTGGAAATCGGGGTTCCTACGAGCAGTACTTC.

This clone was counted a few times. This chain uses TRBV6-5 with TRBJ1-2, with TRBD1 as a possible D gene (5 bases). CDR1 is MNHEY, CDR2 SVGAGI, per germline. The CDR3 length is 14 residues. Trimming left V 2 bases short and J 1 base short, with 8 bases between. CDR3 DNA sequence: TGTGCCAGCAGTTACGGGGGGGATAACTATGGCTACACCTTC. Translating gives CASSYGGDNYGYTF.

The V and J genes are TRBV30 and TRBJ2-5, with a tentative D call TRBD1 (6 bases). The V gene lost 5 bases and the J gene lost 3 bases, with 22 bases spanning the gap. Germline V gene data show CDR1 as GTSNPN and CDR2 as SVGIG (reference sequence). CDR3 length: 16 amino acids. CDR3 sequence: CAWSNRALGSKETQYF. The DNA for the CDR3 is TGTGCCTGGTCAAACAGGGCTTTAGGGTCCAAAGAGACCCAGTACTTC.

The CDR3 DNA reads as TGTGCCAGCAGTTACGGAGCAGGGGGATTAGGCTACGAGCAGTACTTC. It translates to CASSYGAGGLGYEQYF. The V and J genes are TRBV6-5 and TRBJ2-7; 7 bases fit TRBD1. The ends lost 2 bases at V and 3 bases at J; junction bases unmatched: 10. The germline V gene has CDR1 MNHEY and CDR2 SVGAGI. The CDR3 has 16 residues.

This chain links TRBV5-4 with TRBJ2-1; D not certain. With 0 bases removed from V and 10 bases from J, the gap between germline ends came to 5 bases. CDR3 size: 11 residues. From germline, CDR1 is SGHNT and CDR2 YYREEE (reference sequence). The CDR3 region is CASSLGQEQFF. The CDR3 DNA reads as TGTGCCAGCAGCTTGGGTCAAGAGCAGTTCTTC.

This sequence joins TRBV28 and TRBJ1-5; 8 nucleotides align to TRBD1. Trimming took 3 bases from V and 5 from J; bases not matched to a gene: 6. Germline V gene data show CDR1 as MDHEN and CDR2 as SYDVKM. CDR3 length equals 15 residues. The CDR3 bases are TGTGCCAGCAGTTTTCCGACAGGGGCAGATCAGCCCCAGCATTTT. Its protein is CASSFPTGADQPQHF. The complete variable domain, with remaining parts taken from reference TRBV28 and TRBJ1-5, reads DVKVTQSSRYLVKRTGEKVFLECVQDMDHENMFWYRQDPGLGLRLIYFSYDVKMKEKGDIPEGYSVSREKKERFSLILESASTNQTSMYLCASSFPTGADQPQHFGDGTRLSIL.